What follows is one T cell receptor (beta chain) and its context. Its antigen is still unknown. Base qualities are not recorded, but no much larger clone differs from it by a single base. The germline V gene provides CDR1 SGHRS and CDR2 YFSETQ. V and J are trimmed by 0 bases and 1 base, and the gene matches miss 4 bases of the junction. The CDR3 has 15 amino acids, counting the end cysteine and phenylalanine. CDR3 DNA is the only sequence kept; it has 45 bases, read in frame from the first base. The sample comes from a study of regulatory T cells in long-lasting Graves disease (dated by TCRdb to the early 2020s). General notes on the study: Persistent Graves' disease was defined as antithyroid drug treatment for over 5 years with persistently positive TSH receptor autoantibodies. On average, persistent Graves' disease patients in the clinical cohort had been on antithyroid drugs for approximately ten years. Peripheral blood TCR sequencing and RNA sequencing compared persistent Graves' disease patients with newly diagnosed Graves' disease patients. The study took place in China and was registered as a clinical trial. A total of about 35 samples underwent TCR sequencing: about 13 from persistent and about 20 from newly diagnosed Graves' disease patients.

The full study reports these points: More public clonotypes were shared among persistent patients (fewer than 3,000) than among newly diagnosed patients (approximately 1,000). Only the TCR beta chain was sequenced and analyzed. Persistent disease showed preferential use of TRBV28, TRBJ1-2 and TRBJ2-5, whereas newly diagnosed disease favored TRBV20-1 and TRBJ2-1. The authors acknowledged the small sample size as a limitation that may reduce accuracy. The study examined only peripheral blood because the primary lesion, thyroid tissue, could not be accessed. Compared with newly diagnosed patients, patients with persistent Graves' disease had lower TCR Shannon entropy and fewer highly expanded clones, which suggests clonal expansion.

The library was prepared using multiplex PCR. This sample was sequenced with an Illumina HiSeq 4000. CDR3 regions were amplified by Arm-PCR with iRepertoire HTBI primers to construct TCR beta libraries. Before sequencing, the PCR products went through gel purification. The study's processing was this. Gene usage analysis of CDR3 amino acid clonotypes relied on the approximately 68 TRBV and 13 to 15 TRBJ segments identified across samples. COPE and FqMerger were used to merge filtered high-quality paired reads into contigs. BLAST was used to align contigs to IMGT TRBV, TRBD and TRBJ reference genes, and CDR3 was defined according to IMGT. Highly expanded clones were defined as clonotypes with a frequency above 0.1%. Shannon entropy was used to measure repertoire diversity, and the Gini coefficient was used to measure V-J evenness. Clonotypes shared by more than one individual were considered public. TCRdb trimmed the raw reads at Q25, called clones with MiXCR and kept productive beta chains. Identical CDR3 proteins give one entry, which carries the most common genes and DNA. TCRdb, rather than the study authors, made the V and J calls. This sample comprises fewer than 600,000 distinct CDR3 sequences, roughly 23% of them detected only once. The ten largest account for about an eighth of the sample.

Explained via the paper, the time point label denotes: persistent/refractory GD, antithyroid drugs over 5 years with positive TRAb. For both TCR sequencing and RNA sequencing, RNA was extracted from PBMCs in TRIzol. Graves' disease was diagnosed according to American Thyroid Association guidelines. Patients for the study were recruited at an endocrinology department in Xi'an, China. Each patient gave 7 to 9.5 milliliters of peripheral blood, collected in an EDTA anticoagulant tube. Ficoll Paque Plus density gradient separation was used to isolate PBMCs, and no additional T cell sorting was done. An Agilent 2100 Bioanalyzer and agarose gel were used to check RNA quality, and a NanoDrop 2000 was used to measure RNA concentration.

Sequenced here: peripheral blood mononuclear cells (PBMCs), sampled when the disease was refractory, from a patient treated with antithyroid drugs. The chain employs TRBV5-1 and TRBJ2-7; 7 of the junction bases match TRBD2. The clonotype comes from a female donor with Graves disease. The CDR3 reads CASSLALAGSYEQYF. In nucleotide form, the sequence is TGCGCCAGCAGCTTGGCCTTAGCGGGTTCCTACGAGCAGTACTTC.